This T cell receptor beta chain emerged from a study of cytomegalovirus exposure and HLA in healthy donors. Study-wide results and caveats: Within a later analysis, the majority of CMV-associated TCR beta chains appeared HLA-restricted.

This clone was seen only a few times. Its antigen is not identified. With 60 Vbeta and 13 Jbeta primers, the PCR was carried out. TCRdb's copy holds only in-frame clones and misses some; the assay was immunoSEQ multiplex PCR. This repertoire shows around 84,000 clones, about 80% found once; its top ten account for more than 2.5%. CDR1 and CDR2 from the germline V gene are MNHNS and SASEGT. This CDR3 contains 13 residues. Trimming stripped 7 bases from V and 4 bases from J, with 14 bases between. What was sequenced was PBMCs. The receptor was isolated from a man aged 50 or older in good health and CMV-seronegative. This chain connects TRBV6-1 to TRBJ2-7; a weak D match, TRBD2 (5 bases). The CDR3 DNA reads as TGTGCCAGCAACGACCTACCGGGGTACGAGCAGTACTTC. Its translation is CASNDLPGYEQYF.